Listed below are T cell receptor beta chains from one sample, sequenced in a study of vaccination and CD4 T cells after COVID-19. TCRdb recomputed calls from the PCR reads with MiXCR, one row per CDR3 protein. The sample lists about 7,100 distinct CDR3 sequences, roughly two thirds seen once, with over 15% in the top ten. Antigens of these TCRs are unknown. The sample taken for sequencing was CD4+ T cells from blood, cultured in vitro. These receptors were collected from a human donor who had recovered from COVID-19. Both conserved end residues are part of each CDR3. D genes are given only for firm matches. Size values are once, few and many counts, or a class for expanded clones, and some rows have none.

size: NA; V: TRBV7-2; D: TRBD2; J: TRBJ2-1; DNA: TGTGCCAGCAGCTTAGCGGGACTAGCGGGAGGGTTCTTC; CDR3: CASSLAGLAGGFF
size: large; V: TRBV7-2; D: NA; J: TRBJ2-7; DNA: TGTGCCAGCAGCTTAGGTAAAGCGAGGATCTACGAGCAGTACTTC; CDR3: CASSLGKARIYEQYF
size: once; V: TRBV4-1; D: TRBD2; J: TRBJ2-5; DNA: TGCGCCAGCAGCTCCACCCTAGCGGGCCCCGAAGAGACCCAGTACTTC; CDR3: CASSSTLAGPEETQYF
size: once; V: TRBV6-1; D: NA; J: TRBJ2-7; DNA: TGTGCCAGCAGTAAACCACAGGGCTACGAGCAGTACTTC; CDR3: CASSKPQGYEQYF
size: NA; V: TRBV20-1; D: NA; J: TRBJ2-7; DNA: TGCAGTGCGGTCCGCCAGGCAACCTACGAGCAGTACTTC; CDR3: CSAVRQATYEQYF
size: NA; V: TRBV7-9; D: NA; J: TRBJ1-6; DNA: TGTGCCAGCAGCACAGGGAATTCACCCCTCCACTTT; CDR3: CASSTGNSPLHF
size: NA; V: TRBV20-1; D: TRBD1; J: TRBJ2-1; DNA: TGCAGTGCTAGATCCGGACAGGGGGGCAATGAGCAGTTCTTC; CDR3: CSARSGQGGNEQFF
size: NA; V: TRBV7-9; D: NA; J: TRBJ1-2; DNA: TGTGCCAGCAGCTTAGAGACCTCCCCCTATGGCTACACCTTC; CDR3: CASSLETSPYGYTF
size: NA; V: TRBV20-1; D: NA; J: TRBJ1-1; DNA: TGCAGTGCTGGCGGGGCCGGGAGCGGGTATGGAGCTTTCTTT; CDR3: CSAGGAGSGYGAFF
size: NA; V: TRBV7-6; D: NA; J: TRBJ1-2; DNA: TGTGCCAGCAGCCCAGCCGGGGAGTCTTATGGCTACACCTTC; CDR3: CASSPAGESYGYTF
size: few; V: TRBV19; D: TRBD1; J: TRBJ2-5; DNA: TGTGCCAGTAGTTTCTACCGACAGGGACAAGAGACCCAGTACTTC; CDR3: CASSFYRQGQETQYF
size: NA; V: TRBV7-2; D: NA; J: TRBJ2-4; DNA: TGTGCCAGCAGCTTAGCGCTGAGGTTTGACCTAGCCAAAAACATTCAGTACTTC; CDR3: CASSLALRFDLAKNIQYF
size: NA; V: TRBV2; D: TRBD1; J: TRBJ1-1; DNA: TGTGCCAGCTTACCGGGACAGGGCTTTAGTGAAGCTTTCTTT; CDR3: CASLPGQGFSEAFF
size: NA; V: TRBV20-1; D: NA; J: TRBJ1-5; DNA: TGCAGTGCTAGACCCTGGCAGGATGGTCAGCCCCAGCATTTT; CDR3: CSARPWQDGQPQHF
size: NA; V: TRBV6-5; D: NA; J: TRBJ2-7; DNA: TGTGCCAGCAGTTCCCCTTCGACAGCAACCTACGAGCAGTACTTC; CDR3: CASSSPSTATYEQYF
size: NA; V: TRBV6-2/TRBV6-3; D: NA; J: TRBJ1-2; DNA: TGTGCCAGCAGTTTTCGGGGCATCGCCGGGCAGGGCTACACCTTC; CDR3: CASSFRGIAGQGYTF
size: NA; V: TRBV7-2; D: TRBD1; J: TRBJ1-3; DNA: TGTGCCAGCAACCGATATTACGGGGACAGGGTTGGCAGGGGCACCATATATTTT; CDR3: CASNRYYGDRVGRGTIYF
size: NA; V: TRBV6-1; D: NA; J: TRBJ2-5; DNA: TGTGCCAGCAGGGAAGCGCTAGGGGCGGGCCAAGAGACCCAGTACTTC; CDR3: CASREALGAGQETQYF
size: NA; V: TRBV11-2; D: NA; J: TRBJ1-1; DNA: TGTGCCAGCAGCCAGAGGCTAGGAATTCGCACTGAAGCTTTCTTT; CDR3: CASSQRLGIRTEAFF
size: NA; V: TRBV6-5; D: NA; J: TRBJ1-6; DNA: TGTGCCAGCAGTTACGTGGGTTCCTATAATTCACCCCTCCACTTT; CDR3: CASSYVGSYNSPLHF
size: NA; V: TRBV20-1; D: NA; J: TRBJ2-7; DNA: TGCAGTGCTAGAGTAGGGAGCGCGGGGAGCCCCTACGAGCAGTACTTC; CDR3: CSARVGSAGSPYEQYF
size: NA; V: TRBV15; D: NA; J: TRBJ2-5; DNA: TGTGCCACCAGCAGAGATCCCTCAGGGCGAGAGACCCAGTACTTC; CDR3: CATSRDPSGRETQYF
size: NA; V: TRBV12-3/TRBV12-4; D: NA; J: TRBJ2-7; DNA: TGTGCCAGCAGTTTAGGGGCGGGCTTACGCTACGAGCAGTACTTC; CDR3: CASSLGAGLRYEQYF
size: NA; V: TRBV6-2/TRBV6-3; D: NA; J: TRBJ1-5; DNA: TGTGCCAGCAGTTACTCCCCAGGGCGACGCAATCAGCCCCAGCATTTT; CDR3: CASSYSPGRRNQPQHF
size: large; V: TRBV20-1; D: NA; J: TRBJ1-3; DNA: TGCAGTGCTCTAGACAGGCGGTCTGGAAACACCATATATTTT; CDR3: CSALDRRSGNTIYF
size: NA; V: TRBV6-2/TRBV6-3; D: NA; J: TRBJ2-3; DNA: TGTGCCAGCAGTTTATCTGGAGATACGCAGTATTTT; CDR3: CASSLSGDTQYF
size: large; V: TRBV28; D: NA; J: TRBJ1-2; DNA: TGTGCCAGCAGTTTTATCGGACAACCGATACTTAACTATGGCTACACCTTC; CDR3: CASSFIGQPILNYGYTF